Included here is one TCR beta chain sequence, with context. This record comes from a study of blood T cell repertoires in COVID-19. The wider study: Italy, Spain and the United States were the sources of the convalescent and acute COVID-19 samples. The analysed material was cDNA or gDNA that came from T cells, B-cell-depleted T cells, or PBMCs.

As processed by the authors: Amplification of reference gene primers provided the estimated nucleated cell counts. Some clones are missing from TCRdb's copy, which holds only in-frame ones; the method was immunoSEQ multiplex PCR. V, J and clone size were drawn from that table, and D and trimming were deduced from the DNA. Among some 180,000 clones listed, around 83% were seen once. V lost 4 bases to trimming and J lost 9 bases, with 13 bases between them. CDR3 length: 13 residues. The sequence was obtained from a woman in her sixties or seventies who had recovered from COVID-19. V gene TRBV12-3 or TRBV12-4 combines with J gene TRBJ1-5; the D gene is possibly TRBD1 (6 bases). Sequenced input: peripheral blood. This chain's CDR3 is CASSSQGFSPQHF. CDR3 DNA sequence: TGTGCCAGCAGTTCACAGGGTTTTTCGCCCCAGCATTTT.